What follows are 32 T cell receptor gamma chains derived from one specimen sequenced in a study of intestinal T cells in coeliac disease. TRG repertoires were amplified with LymphoTrack primers from around 0.2 ug of biopsy DNA. TCRdb re-called clones from the multiplex PCR reads via CATT. The sample records 2,000 to 3,000 gamma-chain clones, 40% to 55% being singletons. Genomic DNA came from ten 5-µm formalin-fixed paraffin-embedded scrolls per case. The sample taken for sequencing was a duodenal biopsy. The receptors come from a human donor with celiac disease.

This clone is judged large. The same CDR3 also results from other DNA sequences found in this sample. The genes are TRGV10 and TRGJ1 or TRGJ2. TRGV10 counts as an open reading frame of uncertain function. J lost 6 bases, V lost 8 bases, and 17 bases had no gene match. This CDR3 is 15 amino acids long. CDR3 in DNA: TGTGCTGCGTGGGATTATCCTAGTTGGGCTTATAAGAAACTCTTT. Its translation: CAAWDYPSWAYKKLF.

This chain links TRGV3 with TRGJ1 or TRGJ2. This CDR3 is built from 13 residues. J gave up 7 bases and V 0 bases, and 6 bases lay outside the gene matches. Germline-derived CDR1 and CDR2 are VTNTFY and YDVSTARD (reference sequence). The CDR3 sequence: CATWDRPWYKKLF. In DNA, the CDR3 is TGTGCCACCTGGGACAGGCCATGGTATAAGAAACTCTTT.

The rearrangement uses TRGV5 and TRGJ1 or TRGJ2. CDR3 size: 11 residues. V lost 6 bases, J lost 9 bases, and 8 bases stayed unmatched. From germline, CDR1 is VINAFY and CDR2 YDVSNSKD. DNA for the CDR3: TGTGCCACCTGGCACCCGGGTAAGAAACTCTTT. This gives the protein CATWHPGKKLF.

Worth noting for this clone: It may be a read error: a sequence one base away is much more abundant. This CDR3 is also generated by other DNA sequences in the sample. The genes are TRGV10 and TRGJP1. TRGV10 is reported as an ORF; its role is uncertain. This CDR3 is built from 14 residues. For the CDR3, the DNA is TGTGCCGCGTGGGACGATACCACTGGTTGGTTCAAGATATTT. It is translated as CAAWDDTTGWFKIF.

V gene TRGV2 combines with J gene TRGJ1 or TRGJ2. CDR1 and CDR2 (germline): EGSNGY, YDSYNSKV. The CDR3 has 15 amino acids. The V segment lost 0 bases and the J segment 0 bases; nucleotides outside the gene matches: 5. CDR3 region: CATWDGLLNYYKKLF. CDR3 DNA sequence: TGTGCCACCTGGGACGGGCTCTTGAATTATTATAAGAAACTCTTT.

This chain uses TRGV8 with TRGJ1 or TRGJ2. The CDR3 extends over 13 amino acids. The germline gives CDR1 VENAVY, CDR2 YDSYNSRV. The V and J ends lost 2 bases and 6 bases, in that order; junction bases with no gene match: 7. This CDR3 is CATWDKVRYKKLF. As DNA, the CDR3 is TGTGCCACCTGGGATAAGGTACGTTATAAGAAACTCTTT.

The rearrangement uses TRGV2 and TRGJP2. The CDR3 covers 14 residues. Germline lookup yields CDR1 EGSNGY and CDR2 YDSYNSKV. The V and J ends lost 3 bases and 10 bases, in that order; junction bases with no gene match: 11. The CDR3 sequence: CATWDSGGSWIKTF. Here the CDR3 DNA reads TGTGCCACCTGGGACTCCGGGGGGAGTTGGATCAAGACGTTT.

This clone turned up a few times. This chain links TRGV2 with TRGJ1 or TRGJ2. The CDR3 is 11 amino acids. After removal of 0 bases from V and 10 bases from J, the junction contained 3 bases not matched to a gene. Per the germline V gene, CDR1 is EGSNGY and CDR2 is YDSYNSKV. The CDR3 region is CATWDGPKKLF. For the CDR3, the DNA is TGTGCCACCTGGGACGGGCCCAAGAAACTCTTT.

Comment on this clone: At the DNA level, this CDR3 is encoded by other sequences in the same sample as well. The chain recombines TRGV3 with TRGJ1 or TRGJ2. The CDR3 consists of 11 residues. CDR1 and CDR2 from the germline V gene are VTNTFY and YDVSTARD (reference sequence). J was trimmed by 11 bases and V by 0 bases; bases with no gene match: 4. CDR3 in DNA: TGTGCCACCTGGGACAGGCCCGAGAAACTCTTT. It specifies CATWDRPEKLF.

With regard to this clone: A clone one base away is much larger, so this may be a read error. Other nucleotide sequences from this sample produce the same CDR3. The CDR3 nucleotides read TGCGCCACCTGGGACGTGGGATTTTATTATAAGAAACTCTTT. It encodes CATWDVGFYYKKLF. The gene calls are TRGV2 and TRGJ1 or TRGJ2. The germline V gene encodes CDR1 EGSNGY and CDR2 YDSYNSKV. This CDR3 contains 14 residues.

The chain employs TRGV10 and TRGJ1 or TRGJ2. TRGV10 is an open reading frame, and its role is uncertain. With 8 bases clipped from V and 4 bases from J, the junction kept 9 bases outside the gene matches. The CDR3 has 13 amino acids. Written as DNA, the CDR3 is TGTGCTGCGTGGGATTTGGTCTATTATAAGAAACTCTTT. Translation gives CAAWDLVYYKKLF.

Regarding this clone: This may be a read error: a much more frequent sequence differs by one nucleotide. The chain has TRGV3 and TRGJP2. J was trimmed by 4 bases and V by 0 bases; bases with no gene match: 11. The CDR3 runs to 17 residues. CDR1 and CDR2 from the germline V gene are VTNTFY and YDVSTARD (reference sequence). The CDR3 spells CATWDRSAAYSDWIKTF. CDR3 DNA sequence: TGTGCCACCTGGGACAGGTCCGCAGCTTATAGTGATTGGATCAAGACGTTT.

This clone was detected only a few times. An end of the junction does not agree with germline; a read error may underlie this. Other DNA sequences in this sample translate to the same CDR3. The chain uses TRGV9 and TRGJ1 or TRGJ2. Germline V CDR1 and CDR2: GITISATS, ISYDGTV (reference sequence). The CDR3 sequence is 15 residues long. CDR3 sequence: CALWEVRGNYYKKLF. The CDR3 DNA reads as TGTGCCTTGTGGGAGGTCCGCGGGAATTATTATAAGAAACTTTTT.

To note about this clone: One end of the junction varies from germline; a read error may be responsible. Different DNA sequences within this sample yield the same CDR3. The V and J genes are TRGV2 and TRGJP2. Per the germline V gene, CDR1 is EGSNGY and CDR2 is YDSYNSKV. CDR3 length: 16 amino acids. The CDR3 nucleotides are TGTGCTACCTGGGACGGGCTCGGATGTCGTGATTGGATCAAGACGTTT. Encoded protein: CATWDGLGCRDWIKTF.

This clone has just a few counts. The chain joins TRGV8 to TRGJ1 or TRGJ2. J gave up 5 bases and V 9 bases, and 1 base lay outside the gene matches. The CDR3 loop spans 9 amino acids. Germline V gene lookup returns CDR1 VENAVY and CDR2 YDSYNSRV. CDR3 sequence: CATDYKKLF. CDR3 in DNA: TGTGCCACCGATTATAAGAAACTCTTT.

This clone was found a few times. The genes are TRGV9 and TRGJ1 or TRGJ2. The CDR3 is 12 residues long. CDR1 and CDR2 from the germline V gene are GITISATS and ISYDGTV (reference sequence). V was pared by 0 bases and J by 8 bases, with 4 bases of the junction left unmatched. CDR3 nucleotide sequence: TGTGCCTTGTGGGAGGTGCCCGATAAGAAACTCTTT. Protein: CALWEVPDKKLF.

The rearrangement joins TRGV2 to TRGJ1 or TRGJ2. The J segment lost 9 bases and the V segment lost 1 base, leaving 33 bases of the junction unmatched. There are 21 residues in the CDR3. Per the germline V gene, CDR1 is EGSNGY and CDR2 is YDSYNSKV. The CDR3 DNA reads TGTGCCACCTGGGACGGACCGAGGATACAAGATGGGCGGGGAGAATGGGGTAAGAAACTCTTT. Its protein is CATWDGPRIQDGRGEWGKKLF.

In regard to this clone: The junction departs from germline at one end; a sequencing error may be responsible. The gene calls are TRGV3 and TRGJ1 or TRGJ2. Germline loops: CDR1 VTNTFY, CDR2 YDVSTARD (reference sequence). The CDR3 contains 14 residues. Here the CDR3 DNA reads TGTGCTACCTGGGACAGGCGCTCCTATTATAAGAAACTCTTT. It codes for CATWDRRSYYKKLF.

About this clone itself: This sample includes further DNA sequences coding for the same CDR3. The chain recombines TRGV2 with TRGJ1 or TRGJ2. The CDR3 sequence is 13 residues long. V lost 0 bases and J lost 7; bases outside the gene matches: 6. Germline CDR1 reads EGSNGY; CDR2 reads YDSYNSKV. CDR3 sequence (DNA): TGTGCCACCTGGGACGGGCCGGGATATAAGAAACTCTTT. Residues: CATWDGPGYKKLF.

This clone was counted between two and nine times. The rearrangement uses TRGV10 and TRGJP1. TRGV10 is identified as an open reading frame with a role that is uncertain. Trimming removed 12 bases from V and 5 bases from J; junction bases left unmatched: 4. This CDR3 has 11 residues. For the CDR3, the DNA is TGTGCTGCTCGGACTGGTTGGTTCAAGATATTT. Residues: CAARTGWFKIF.

In its sample, this clone was seen a few times. V and J are TRGV11 and TRGJ1 or TRGJ2. TRGV11 is an ORF, with its function uncertain. V lost 7 bases and J lost 8; bases outside the gene matches: 5. The CDR3 consists of 11 residues. DNA for the CDR3: TGTGCCTGCTGGATAGAAGATAAGAAACTCTTT. Translation: CACWIEDKKLF.

This chain connects TRGV9 to TRGJ1 or TRGJ2. The germline CDR1 and CDR2 sequences are GITISATS and ISYDGTV (reference sequence). This CDR3 region has 15 residues. V was clipped by 2 bases and J by 3 bases; unmatched bases: 10. CDR3 loop: CALWEGEMVYYKKLF. In DNA, the CDR3 is TGTGCCTTGTGGGAGGGAGAAATGGTTTATTATAAGAAACTCTTT.

The rearrangement links TRGV10 to TRGJ1 or TRGJ2. TRGV10 qualifies as an ORF whose function is uncertain. This CDR3 region has 16 residues. With 8 bases clipped from V and 3 bases from J, the junction kept 17 bases outside the gene matches. CDR3 nucleotide sequence: TGTGCTGCGTGGGATTATAAAGCCCCCAGTTATTATAAGAAACTCTTT. It specifies CAAWDYKAPSYYKKLF.

This clone has just one count. A read error may be the cause here, since a much bigger clone is one base away. The chain couples TRGV8 to TRGJP1. CDR1 VENAVY and CDR2 YDSYNSRV come from the germline V gene. CDR3 length: 17 amino acids. Losses at the gene ends were 2 bases for V and 3 bases for J; bases not matched to a gene: 12. CDR3: CATWDKPREATGWFKIF. The CDR3 DNA is TGTGCCACCTGGGATAAGCCAAGAGAAGCCACTGGTTGGTTCAAGATATTT.

The chain carries TRGV2 and TRGJ1 or TRGJ2. V lost 3 bases to trimming and J lost 7 bases; unmatched junction nucleotides: 9. Germline V gene data show CDR1 as EGSNGY and CDR2 as YDSYNSKV. The CDR3 has 13 amino acids. In nucleotides, the CDR3 is TGTGCCACCTGGGACCCTCCGGGATATAAGAAACTCTTT. Its protein is CATWDPPGYKKLF.

This clone is deemed large (0.1 to 1%). The chain joins TRGV3 to TRGJ1 or TRGJ2. CDR3 size: 14 residues. Germline V gene data show CDR1 as VTNTFY and CDR2 as YDVSTARD (reference sequence). V lost 5 bases, J lost 1 base, and 8 bases stayed unmatched. This CDR3 reads CATWAPPNYYKKLF. The DNA for the CDR3 is TGTGCCACCTGGGCACCTCCAAATTATTATAAGAAACTCTTT.

A note on this clone: A single base separates this from a much larger clone, so it may be a read error. The sample holds other DNA sequences that translate to the same CDR3. The V and J genes are TRGV5 and TRGJ1 or TRGJ2. Trimming removed 1 base from V and 1 base from J; junction bases left unmatched: 10. The CDR3 has 16 residues. The germline V gene has CDR1 VINAFY and CDR2 YDVSNSKD. The CDR3 protein is CATWDSLQPNYYKKLF. CDR3 DNA: TGTGCCACCTGGGACAGCCTCCAGCCTAATTATTATAAGAAACTCTTT.

In regard to this clone: This may be a read error: a much more frequent sequence differs by one nucleotide. V gene TRGV8 combines with J gene TRGJP2. The germline CDR1 and CDR2 sequences are VENAVY and YDSYNSRV. CDR3 size: 14 residues. CDR3 sequence reads: CAAWDGIPGWIKTF. CDR3 nucleotide sequence: TGTGCCGCCTGGGATGGCATTCCGGGATGGATCAAGACGTTT.

This clone has only a few counts. Sequence at one end of the junction differs from germline and may be a read error. The chain links TRGV10 to TRGJ1 or TRGJ2. TRGV10 is an open reading frame, and its role is uncertain. The CDR3 sequence is 12 residues long. The CDR3 region has the DNA TGTGCTGCGTGGGGGGTTTATTATAAGAAACTCTTT. Translation: CAAWGVYYKKLF.

In the case of this clone: Since a much larger clone is just one base distant, this may be a read error. This CDR3 is also generated by other DNA sequences in the sample. The chain couples TRGV8 to TRGJP1. The length of the CDR3 is 17 residues. The V gene's germline CDR1 is VENAVY and CDR2 YDSYNSRV. In nucleotides, the CDR3 is TGTGCCACCTGGGATAGGCCAAGAGAAGCCACTGGCTGGTTCAAGATATTT. Its protein product is CATWDRPREATGWFKIF.

This clone was picked up a small number of times. The V and J genes are TRGV9 and TRGJ1 or TRGJ2. Germline CDR1 is GITISATS and CDR2 is ISYDGTV (reference sequence). The length of the CDR3 is 13 residues. J gave up 0 bases and V 3 bases, and 2 bases lay outside the gene matches. The CDR3 nucleotides are TGTGCCTTGTGGGAGAGGAATTATTATAAGAAACTCTTT. Encoded protein: CALWERNYYKKLF.

Regarding this clone: Other DNA sequences from this sample encode an identical CDR3 as well. The V call is TRGV8, the J call TRGJP2. Germline trimming cut 0 bases from V and 3 bases from J; bases unmatched to any gene: 7. This CDR3 contains 16 residues. Germline values: CDR1 VENAVY, CDR2 YDSYNSRV. The CDR3 loop reads CATWDRGIGSDWIKTF. The CDR3, as DNA: TGTGCCACCTGGGATAGGGGGATTGGTAGTGATTGGATCAAGACGTTT.